Listed below are T cell receptor beta chains from one sample, sequenced in a study of blood T cell repertoires in COVID-19. Measured with immunoSEQ multiplex PCR; TCRdb has only the in-frame clones, and not every one. The sample gives about 58,000 clones, about 90% of which show up once; more than 1.2% is in the top ten. The source material was peripheral blood. The receptors were sampled from a man in his sixties with acute or convalescent COVID-19. The CDR3 runs from the conserved cysteine through the conserved F or W. The D gene is left open where the match is weak.

D	V	J	DNA	CDR3
TRBD1	TRBV27	TRBJ1-2	TGTGCCAGCAGTCAATCGACAGGGGGCGCGGGATATGGCTACACCTTC	CASSQSTGGAGYGYTF
TRBD1	TRBV5-1	TRBJ2-3	TGCGCCAGCAGCGTGGGACAGGGTGAATCAGATACGCAGTATTTT	CASSVGQGESDTQYF
.	TRBV6-2/TRBV6-3	TRBJ1-2	TGTGCCAGCGGCCCAAGCGGTACTAACTATGGCTACACCTTC	CASGPSGTNYGYTF
.	TRBV19	TRBJ2-3	TGTGCCAGTAGCCAAATAAGGGGTAGGGGTAGCACAGATACGCAGTATTTT	CASSQIRGRGSTDTQYF
.	TRBV5-1	TRBJ2-7	TGCGCCAGCACCTCGACAGGAGTAATCTCCGAGCAGTACTTC	CASTSTGVISEQYF
.	TRBV24-1	TRBJ1-1	TGTGCCACCAGTGTGTCGGGGGGAGAGGAAGCTTTCTTT	CATSVSGGEEAFF
.	TRBV10-2	TRBJ2-7	TGCGCCAGCAGTGAGTTGGTGAGCGGAACCGACGAGCAGTACTTC	CASSELVSGTDEQYF
TRBD2	TRBV5-1	TRBJ2-1	TGCGCCAGCAGCTCACTTACTAGCGGTTCCTACAATGAGCAGTTCTTC	CASSSLTSGSYNEQFF
TRBD2	TRBV7-2	TRBJ2-1	TGTGCCAGCAGCTTCCCTAGCGGGGGGGGGAATGAGCAGTTCTTC	CASSFPSGGGNEQFF
.	TRBV18	TRBJ1-5	TGTGCCAGCTCACGAGAAAGCAATCAGCCCCAGCATTTT	CASSRESNQPQHF
.	TRBV7-3	TRBJ2-6	TGTGCCAGCAGCTTAGCCCCAGGATCTGGGGCCAACGTCCTGACTTTC	CASSLAPGSGANVLTF
TRBD2	TRBV6-4	TRBJ2-1	TGTGCCAGCAGGGAGGGAACGGGAGGCCTTGAGTTCTTC	CASREGTGGLEFF